This TCR beta chain was sequenced in a study of blood T cell repertoires in COVID-19. Study summary: PBMCs, B-cell-depleted T cells, or T cells were the source of the cDNA or gDNA that made up the material.

Germline V gene lookup returns CDR1 MNHEY and CDR2 SVGEGT. J was trimmed by 6 bases and V by 5 bases; bases with no gene match: 13. The CDR3 runs 15 residues. TCRdb keeps only in-frame clones here, not all; method: immunoSEQ multiplex PCR. The sample holds 200,000 to 300,000 clones, around 86% seen once. This clone was counted a few times. Sequencing was performed on peripheral blood. The rearrangement joins TRBV6-2 or TRBV6-3 to TRBJ2-7; the match to TRBD1 covers 7 bases. The receptor was isolated from a woman between 65 and 79 years old with active or convalescent COVID-19. CDR3 amino acids: CASSLTGVGVSEQYF. For the CDR3, the DNA is TGTGCCAGCAGTCTTACAGGGGTAGGCGTCTCCGAGCAGTACTTC.